The 18 T cell receptor beta chains below come from one sample, sequenced in a study of spatial heterogeneity in lung cancer. This sample's time point: sample taken at primary tumor resection. A single record per CDR3 protein comes from TCRdb applying MiXCR to the 5' RACE reads. The sample carries tens of thousands of distinct CDR3 sequences, less than 6% recorded once. This material consisted of PBMCs, taken at surgery. The receptors derive from a male donor with early-stage non-small cell lung cancer.

This clonotype was counted at least ten times. The V and J genes are TRBV14 and TRBJ2-1; D not certain. The germline V and J ends were trimmed by 1 base and 7 bases, with 11 bases remaining between them. The CDR3 has 14 amino acids. Germline V gene sequence: CDR1 SGHDN, CDR2 FVKESK. CDR3 amino acids: CASSQGPAPNEQFF. CDR3 nucleotides: TGTGCCAGCAGCCAAGGGCCGGCCCCTAATGAGCAGTTCTTC.

Many counts were recorded for this clonotype. The rearrangement uses TRBV5-6 and TRBJ2-7; 9 nucleotides agree with TRBD1. V trimming: 5 bases; J trimming: 7 bases; junction bases outside the gene matches: 7. Germline CDR1 SGHDT, CDR2 YYEEEE. CDR3 size: 13 residues. The CDR3 is CASSRGQGREQYF. The CDR3 DNA reads as TGTGCCAGCAGTCGAGGACAGGGGCGAGAGCAGTACTTC.

The table lists this clonotype with many counts. This chain uses TRBV21-1 with TRBJ2-3; the table's TRBD1 call for D was not verified on the DNA. TRBV21-1 is listed as a pseudogene. The CDR3 consists of 17 residues. CDR3 region: CASSKYWRPLSTDTQYF. CDR3 sequence (DNA): TGTGCCAGCAGCAAATATTGGCGCCCTCTTAGCACAGATACGCAGTATTTT.

This clonotype appeared many times. This chain connects TRBV12-3 or TRBV12-4 to TRBJ1-1; 8 bases agree with TRBD1. The CDR3 length is 14 residues. The junction had 4 bases not matched to a gene; V was cut back by 3 bases and J by 4 bases. CDR3 nucleotide sequence: TGTGCCAGCAGTTTCCAGGGGGCAGTCACTGAAGCTTTCTTT. Translation: CASSFQGAVTEAFF.

In its sample, this clonotype was seen a few times. The chain couples TRBV27 to TRBJ1-6; tentative D call: TRBD1 (5 bases). Trimming left V 5 bases short and J 3 bases short, with 11 bases between. Germline V gene data show CDR1 as MNHEY and CDR2 as SMNVEV (reference sequence). The CDR3 loop spans 15 amino acids. DNA for the CDR3: TGTGCCAGCAGTCCCTCAAGGGGCTATAATTCACCCCTCCACTTT. It encodes CASSPSRGYNSPLHF.

In this sample, this clonotype turned up many times. The rearrangement links TRBV12-5 to TRBJ2-1, with a tentative D call TRBD2 (6 bases). The germline V and J ends were trimmed by 2 bases and 0 bases, with 8 bases remaining between them. Germline CDR1 reads LGHNT; CDR2 reads FRNRAP. This CDR3 is 15 amino acids long. DNA of the CDR3: TGTGCTAGTGGTTTGCAGCGGGTCTCCTACAATGAGCAGTTCTTC. Translating gives CASGLQRVSYNEQFF.

Many counts were recorded for this clonotype. The V and J genes are TRBV20-1 and TRBJ2-5; D is possibly TRBD1 (5 bases). Trimming took off 0 bases at V and 1 base at J, with 9 bases between the two ends. There are 14 residues in the CDR3. Germline-derived CDR1 and CDR2 are DFQATT and SNEGSKA (reference sequence). The CDR3 coding sequence is TGCAGTGCTAGAGAATGGGGCAGCCAAGAGACCCAGTACTTC. Its translation is CSAREWGSQETQYF.

Ten or more counts support this clonotype. This chain links TRBV29-1 with TRBJ2-5, with TRBD1 as a possible D gene (6 bases). Per the germline V gene, CDR1 is SQVTM and CDR2 is ANQGSEA. The V and J ends lost 4 bases and 2 bases respectively, with 14 bases between them. The length of the CDR3 is 14 residues. CDR3 protein: CSVGVRGLQETQYF. CDR3 sequence (DNA): TGCAGCGTTGGGGTGAGGGGGTTACAAGAGACCCAGTACTTC.

This clonotype was seen ten or more times. The V call is TRBV11-2, the J call TRBJ2-2; D not certain. V lost 8 bases, J lost 1 base, and 17 bases lay in between. This CDR3 is 16 amino acids long. CDR1 and CDR2 from the germline V gene are SGHAT and FQNNGV. The CDR3 bases are TGTGCCAGCCCTGGTGTTTTCCCTAAGAACACCGGGGAGCTGTTTTTT. Its translation: CASPGVFPKNTGELFF.

This clonotype is categorized as medium-sized. The chain joins TRBV6-5 to TRBJ1-1, with D hard to call. CDR1 is MNHEY, CDR2 SVGAGI, per germline. The CDR3 consists of 18 residues. Deletions cut 6 bases from V and 0 bases from J, with 23 bases between. The CDR3 DNA reads TGTGCCAGCAGCCCCGAGATTCTCTCGATCGGTATGAACACTGAAGCTTTCTTT. Translated, it gives CASSPEILSIGMNTEAFF.

In its sample, this clonotype was seen many times. V gene TRBV10-3 combines with J gene TRBJ2-1; D assignment may be TRBD1 or TRBD2 (5 bases each). The germline gives CDR1 ENHRY, CDR2 SYGVKD. This CDR3 has 16 amino acids. Deletions cut 3 bases from V and 7 bases from J, with 19 bases between. DNA for the CDR3: TGTGCCATCAGTGATAGTCGGGGCGCCGATCGTAATGAGCAGTTCTTC. Amino acids: CAISDSRGADRNEQFF.

This clonotype was counted many times. The rearrangement uses TRBV29-1 and TRBJ2-5; possibly TRBD1 for D (6 bases). The CDR3 contains 12 residues. Deletions cut 7 bases from V and 1 base from J, with 10 bases between. Germline loops: CDR1 SQVTM, CDR2 ANQGSEA. Written as DNA, the CDR3 is TGCAGCGCGGGACAAATCCAAGAGACCCAGTACTTC. Protein sequence: CSAGQIQETQYF.

This clonotype was detected ten times or more. V gene TRBV27 combines with J gene TRBJ1-2, with 7 positions matching TRBD1. This CDR3 comprises 14 residues. Germline values: CDR1 MNHEY, CDR2 SMNVEV (reference sequence). Unmatched junction bases numbered 12, after V lost 8 bases and J lost 6 bases. DNA for the CDR3: TGTGCCAGCGTCAGGACAGGTCTAGCTAATGGCTACACCTTC. Protein sequence: CASVRTGLANGYTF.

This clonotype ranks as medium-sized. The genes are TRBV11-1 and TRBJ1-6, with D unclear. This CDR3 contains 12 residues. Germline-derived CDR1 and CDR2 are SGHAT and FQDESV (reference sequence). Trimming took 5 bases from V and 8 from J, leaving 7 bases between them. The CDR3 nucleotides are TGTGCCAGCAGCCGCCAGGATTCACCCCTCCACTTT. Translated, it gives CASSRQDSPLHF.

The table lists this clonotype with many counts. The chain employs TRBV29-1 and TRBJ1-1, with no clear D. Trimming pared 7 bases from V and 5 bases from J, leaving 14 bases between. The CDR3 has 12 residues. Germline CDR1 reads SQVTM; CDR2 reads ANQGSEA. The CDR3 region is CSAPGWDTEAFF. As DNA, the CDR3 is TGCAGCGCTCCTGGTTGGGATACTGAAGCTTTCTTT.

This clonotype was detected many times. The V call is TRBV9, the J call TRBJ2-5; no reliable D call. CDR1 and CDR2 from the germline V gene are SGDLS and YYNGEE. Trimming took 3 bases from V and 7 from J, leaving 7 bases between them. The CDR3 consists of 11 residues. The CDR3 region is CASSAETTQYF. The DNA for the CDR3 is TGTGCCAGCAGCGCTGAGACGACCCAGTACTTC.

A few counts support this clonotype. The chain is built from TRBV20-1 and TRBJ2-1, with D perhaps matching TRBD2 (5 bases). V was pared by 1 base and J by 0 bases, with 10 bases between. The CDR3 has 15 residues. Per the germline V gene, CDR1 is DFQATT and CDR2 is SNEGSKA (reference sequence). The CDR3 loop is CSARGMAGSYNEQFF. DNA of the CDR3: TGCAGTGCTAGAGGGATGGCGGGCTCCTACAATGAGCAGTTCTTC.

There are many counts of this clonotype. The J gene is TRBJ2-7, the V gene TRBV27; a weak D match, TRBD2 (6 bases). Germline CDR1 reads MNHEY; CDR2 reads SMNVEV (reference sequence). Trimming took 2 bases from V and 0 from J, leaving 14 bases between them. CDR3 length: 16 amino acids. The CDR3 reads CASSLTGRGSSYEQYF. As DNA, the CDR3 is TGTGCCAGCAGTTTAACCGGACGGGGGAGCTCCTACGAGCAGTACTTC.